This note documents a single T cell receptor beta chain sequence. This sample was taken from a study of blood T cell repertoires in COVID-19. For the study at large: Collection of acute and convalescent COVID-19 samples took place in the United States, Italy and Spain.

Original data processing: Amplifying reference gene primers gave estimates of nucleated cell counts. Profiling relied on immunoSEQ multiplex PCR, and the TCRdb table lists in-frame clones only, not all of them. V, J and clone size reflect that table, while D and trimming were determined from the DNA. The sample has a few hundred thousand clones; roughly 85% are singletons. This CDR3 is 16 amino acids long. Germline trimming cut 2 bases from V and 1 base from J; bases unmatched to any gene: 6. CDR1 SGHVS and CDR2 FQNEAQ come from the germline V gene. Sequencing used peripheral blood. This chain links TRBV7-8 with TRBJ2-5; TRBD2 agrees at 8 bases. The receptor comes from a woman in her sixties or seventies with acute or convalescent COVID-19. The CDR3 region has the DNA TGTGCCAGCAGCTTATGGCGAGCGGGGGCCCAAGAGACCCAGTACTTC. Its translation is CASSLWRAGAQETQYF.